This T cell receptor beta chain was obtained from a study of CXCR3-negative and CXCR3-positive naive CD8 T cells. UMI-labeled 5' RACE yielded the TRB cDNA libraries. TCRdb reprocessed the 5' RACE reads; each CDR3 protein has one entry and no DNA is given. The sample shows about 70,000 distinct CDR3 sequences, and 0.71% sits with its ten largest clones. The authors gated naive CD8+ T cells as CD45RO-CCR7+CD27+CD95-. Germline V gene data show CDR1 as MDHEN and CDR2 as SYDVKM. CDR3 length: 17 residues. The study, taken as a whole, reports: CXCR3-positive naive cells carried more hydrophobic TRB CDR3s than CXCR3-negative ones.

Points on this clonotype: No antigen is known for it.

The genes are TRBV28 and TRBJ2-1; no DNA is available, so the TRBD2 call from TCRdb remains unchecked. The sequenced sample was naive CXCR3+ CD8+ T cells from blood. Sample subset: CD45RO-CCR7+CD27+CD95- naive CD8+ T cells expressing CXCR3 (TNR3+). The clonotype was recovered from a human donor in good health. Some clones in this sample may be carry-over from other donors' samples. CDR3 amino acids: CASSLRTSHASYNEQFF.